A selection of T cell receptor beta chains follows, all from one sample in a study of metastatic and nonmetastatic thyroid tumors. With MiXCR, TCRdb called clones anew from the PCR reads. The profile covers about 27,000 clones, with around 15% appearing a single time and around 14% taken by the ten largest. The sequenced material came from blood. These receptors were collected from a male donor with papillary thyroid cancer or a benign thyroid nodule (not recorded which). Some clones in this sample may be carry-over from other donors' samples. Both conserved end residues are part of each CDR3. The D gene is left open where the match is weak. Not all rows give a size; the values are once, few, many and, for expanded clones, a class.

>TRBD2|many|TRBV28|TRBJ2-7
CASSPHIGTSATYEQYF
TGTGCCAGCTCACCTCATATCGGGACTAGCGCCACCTACGAGCAGTACTTC
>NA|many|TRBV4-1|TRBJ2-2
CASSQVQAGELFF
TGCGCCAGCAGCCAAGTTCAGGCCGGGGAGCTGTTTTTT
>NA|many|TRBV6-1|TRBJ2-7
CASSETPGRHPHEQYF
TGTGCCAGCAGTGAAACCCCGGGACGCCACCCCCACGAGCAGTACTTC
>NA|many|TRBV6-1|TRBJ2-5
CASRASGFQETQYF
TGTGCCAGCAGGGCCTCGGGATTCCAAGAGACCCAGTACTTC
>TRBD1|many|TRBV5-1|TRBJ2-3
CASSLGTGSSTDTQYF
TGCGCCAGCAGCTTGGGGACAGGCTCTAGCACAGATACGCAGTATTTT
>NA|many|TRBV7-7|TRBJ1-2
CASSPLEANYGYTF
TGTGCTAGCAGCCCTTTAGAGGCTAACTATGGCTACACCTTC
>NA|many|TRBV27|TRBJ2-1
CASSPGSNEQFF
TGTGCCAGCAGTCCCGGTTCCAATGAGCAGTTCTTC
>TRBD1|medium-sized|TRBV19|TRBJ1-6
CASDEGQGSTIPRSPLHF
TGTGCCAGCGATGAGGGACAGGGGTCCACAATTCCTCGTTCACCCCTCCACTTT
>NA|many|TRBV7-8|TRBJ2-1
CASSPPGSTYNEQFF
TGTGCCAGCAGCCCCCCGGGATCTACCTACAATGAGCAGTTCTTC
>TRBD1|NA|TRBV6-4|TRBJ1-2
CASRRSDRGYGYTF
TGTGCCAGCAGAAGATCCGACAGGGGCTATGGCTACACCTTC
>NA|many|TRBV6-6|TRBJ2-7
CASSYSLGSYEQYF
TGTGCCAGCAGTTACTCCCTCGGCTCCTACGAGCAGTACTTC
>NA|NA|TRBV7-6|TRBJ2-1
CASSAVRGNYNEQFF
TGTGCCAGCAGCGCAGTACGGGGAAACTACAATGAGCAGTTCTTC
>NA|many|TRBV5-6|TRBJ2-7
CASSLAPTLTYEQYF
TGTGCCAGCAGCTTGGCCCCAACTCTTACCTACGAGCAGTACTTC
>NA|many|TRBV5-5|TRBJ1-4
CASSLETGINEKLFF
TGTGCCAGCAGCTTGGAGACGGGCATTAATGAAAAACTGTTTTTT
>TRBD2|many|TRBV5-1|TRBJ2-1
CASSAEGLAGVGAYNEQFF
TGCGCCAGCAGCGCGGAGGGACTAGCGGGAGTCGGGGCCTACAATGAGCAGTTCTTC
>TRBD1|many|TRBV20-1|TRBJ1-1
CSARLGGRAENTEAFF
TGCAGTGCTAGGTTAGGGGGCAGGGCGGAGAACACTGAAGCTTTCTTT
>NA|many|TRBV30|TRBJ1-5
CAWSVQGDQSQHF
TGTGCCTGGAGTGTACAAGGAGATCAGTCCCAGCATTTT
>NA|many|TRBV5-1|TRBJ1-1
CASSLVGDKRTTEAFF
TGCGCCAGCAGCTTAGTCGGGGACAAGCGGACCACTGAAGCTTTCTTT
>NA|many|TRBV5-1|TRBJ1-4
CASSQDRWGEKLFF
TGCGCCAGCAGCCAAGACAGGTGGGGTGAAAAACTGTTTTTT
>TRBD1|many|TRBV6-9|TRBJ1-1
CASSSEGAEAFF
TGTGCCAGCAGTTCGGAGGGGGCCGAAGCTTTCTTT
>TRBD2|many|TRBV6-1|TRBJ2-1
CASSRTGTSGSEQFF
TGTGCCAGCAGCCGGACCGGGACTAGCGGGAGTGAGCAGTTCTTC
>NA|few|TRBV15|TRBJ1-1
CATSRQSLPEAFF
TGTGCCACCAGCAGACAATCGTTACCTGAAGCTTTCTTT
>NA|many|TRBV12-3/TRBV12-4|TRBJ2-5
CASSFGRRGETQYF
TGTGCCAGCAGTTTTGGACGGAGGGGGGAGACCCAGTACTTC
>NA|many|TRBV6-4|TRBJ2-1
CASSDSMAVSSYNEQFF
TGTGCCAGCAGTGACTCGATGGCGGTAAGCTCCTACAATGAGCAGTTCTTC
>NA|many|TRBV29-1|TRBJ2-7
CSVGGSYEQYF
TGCAGCGTTGGAGGGTCCTACGAGCAGTACTTC
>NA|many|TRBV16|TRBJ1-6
CASSQFLGNSPLHF
TGTGCCAGCAGCCAGTTCCTTGGTAATTCACCCCTCCACTTT
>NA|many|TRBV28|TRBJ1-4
CASSFPRGSYHEKLFF
TGTGCCAGCAGTTTCCCCCGGGGGTCGTACCACGAAAAACTGTTTTTT
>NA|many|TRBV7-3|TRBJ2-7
CASSGEEGDSHSSSSYEQYF
TGTGCCAGCAGTGGGGAGGAGGGGGACAGCCATTCCTCGAGCTCCTACGAGCAGTACTTC
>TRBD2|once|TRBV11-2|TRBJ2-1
CASSLVGTSGYNEQFF
TGTGCCAGCAGCTTGGTAGGGACTAGCGGATACAATGAGCAGTTCTTC
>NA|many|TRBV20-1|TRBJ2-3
CSVPGLATSTDTQYF
TGCAGTGTCCCGGGCCTAGCGACTAGCACAGATACGCAGTATTTT
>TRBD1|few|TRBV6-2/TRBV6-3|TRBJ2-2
CASSLGQGGTWELFF
TGTGCCAGCAGCCTGGGACAGGGAGGCACCTGGGAGTTGTTTTTT
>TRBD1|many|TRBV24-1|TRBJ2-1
CATSGQGAREQFF
TGTGCCACCAGTGGACAGGGGGCACGTGAGCAGTTCTTC
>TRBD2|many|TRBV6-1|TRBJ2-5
CASSQTSGSTQETQYF
TGTGCCAGCAGTCAGACTAGCGGGAGCACCCAGGAGACCCAGTACTTC
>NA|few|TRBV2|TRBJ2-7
CASSGYSATYEQYF
TGTGCCAGCAGTGGGTACAGTGCCACCTACGAGCAGTACTTC
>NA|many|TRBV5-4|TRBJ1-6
CASSFVNYRDYNSPLHF
TGTGCCAGCAGCTTCGTCAATTACCGGGACTATAATTCACCCCTCCACTTT
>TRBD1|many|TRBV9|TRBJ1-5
CASSVGDRGNQPQHF
TGTGCCAGCAGCGTAGGAGACAGGGGCAATCAGCCCCAGCATTTT
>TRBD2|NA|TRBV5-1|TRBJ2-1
CASSLISGRGNEQFF
TGCGCCAGCAGCTTAATAAGCGGGAGAGGCAATGAGCAGTTCTTC
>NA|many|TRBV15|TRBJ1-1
CATEGRAANTEAFF
TGTGCCACCGAAGGACGGGCCGCGAACACTGAAGCTTTCTTT
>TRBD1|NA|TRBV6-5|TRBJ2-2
CASSSGRGLNGELFF
TGTGCCAGCAGTTCGGGCAGGGGGCTTAACGGGGAGCTGTTTTTT
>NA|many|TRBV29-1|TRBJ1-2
CSVRGSYGYTF
TGCAGCGTGAGGGGGAGCTATGGCTACACCTTC
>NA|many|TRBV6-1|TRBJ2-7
CASIRDPPPVEQYF
TGTGCCAGCATTAGGGACCCCCCCCCCGTCGAGCAGTACTTC
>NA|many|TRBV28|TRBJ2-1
CASSYRAGYRVYLSGNEQFF
TGTGCCAGCAGCTACCGGGCGGGATATAGGGTTTATCTATCGGGGAATGAGCAGTTCTTC
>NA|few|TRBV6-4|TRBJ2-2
CAGSLGQHTGELFF
TGTGCCGGCAGTTTGGGACAACACACCGGTGAGCTGTTTTTT
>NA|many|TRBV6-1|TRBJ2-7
CASSLTDSYEQYF
TGTGCCAGCAGTTTGACGGATTCCTACGAGCAGTACTTC
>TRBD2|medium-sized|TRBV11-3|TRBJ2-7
CASSLVGRLDEQYF
TGTGCCAGCAGCTTGGTCGGGAGGCTCGACGAGCAGTACTTC
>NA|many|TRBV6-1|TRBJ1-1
CASTAGATEAFF
TGTGCCAGCACCGCGGGGGCCACTGAAGCTTTCTTT
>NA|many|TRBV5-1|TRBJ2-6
CASSLGSLAGSGANVLTF
TGCGCCAGCAGCTTGGGGTCACTAGCTGGCTCTGGGGCCAACGTCCTGACTTTC
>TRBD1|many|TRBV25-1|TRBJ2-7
CASTPGGRIYEQYF
TGTGCCAGCACGCCAGGGGGCCGAATCTACGAGCAGTACTTC
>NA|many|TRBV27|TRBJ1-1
CASSLSKRNTEAFF
TGTGCCAGCAGTTTATCTAAAAGGAACACTGAAGCTTTCTTT
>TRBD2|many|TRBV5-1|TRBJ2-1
CASSPSGGAGLNEQFF
TGCGCCAGCAGCCCTTCCGGGGGGGCCGGTTTGAATGAGCAGTTCTTC
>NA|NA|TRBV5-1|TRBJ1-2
CASSRTWEDYGYTF
TGCGCCAGCAGCAGGACTTGGGAGGACTATGGCTACACCTTC
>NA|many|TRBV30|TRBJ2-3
CAFTLGVGGDTQYF
TGTGCCTTCACATTAGGGGTAGGTGGAGATACGCAGTATTTT
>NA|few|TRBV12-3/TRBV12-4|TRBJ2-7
CASSLAGETYEQYF
TGTGCCAGCTCGTTGGCAGGGGAGACCTACGAGCAGTACTTC
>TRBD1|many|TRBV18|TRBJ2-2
CASSTGTANTGELFF
TGTGCCAGCTCAACCGGGACAGCTAACACCGGGGAGCTGTTTTTT
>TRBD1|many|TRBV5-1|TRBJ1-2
CASSLNRGGDYGYTF
TGCGCCAGCAGCTTGAACAGGGGAGGAGACTATGGCTACACCTTC
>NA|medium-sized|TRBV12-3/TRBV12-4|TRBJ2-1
CASSLEVEYNEQFF
TGTGCCAGCAGTCTTGAAGTGGAGTACAATGAGCAGTTCTTC
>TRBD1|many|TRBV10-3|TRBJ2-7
CAISHRDSSYEQYF
TGTGCCATCAGCCACCGGGACAGCTCCTACGAGCAGTACTTC